This is a list of T cell receptor beta chains from one sample in a study of yellow fever vaccine responses in identical twins. TCRdb reprocessed the RT-PCR reads with MiXCR, giving one entry per CDR3 protein. Among fewer than 5,500 distinct CDR3 sequences listed, about 82% were seen once. This specimen was T cells from blood (PBMCs), unsorted or a sorted subset (not recorded which), taken before or after yellow fever vaccination (not recorded which). Receptors were obtained from a woman between 18 and 30 years old who received the yellow fever vaccine. Both conserved end residues are part of each CDR3. The order of the fields is clone size, V gene, D gene, J gene, CDR3 protein, CDR3 DNA. D genes are given only for firm matches. Expanded clones are given a class, and other clones once, few, many or no size at all.

>.|TRBV6-9|TRBD1|TRBJ2-1
CASSYTWTGRYDEQFF
TGTGCCAGCAGTTATACTTGGACAGGGAGGTATGATGAGCAGTTCTTC
>few|TRBV19|.|TRBJ2-3
CASSRVDKGTDTQYF
TGTGCCAGTAGTAGAGTCGATAAGGGGACAGATACGCAGTATTTT
>.|TRBV11-3|TRBD1|TRBJ2-7
CASRPTGFFYEQYF
TGTGCCAGCCGCCCGACAGGGTTCTTCTACGAGCAGTACTTC
>.|TRBV4-3|.|TRBJ1-1
CASSQDRIAGGAFF
TGCGCCAGCAGCCAAGATCGGATTGCGGGGGGAGCTTTCTTT
>.|TRBV29-1|TRBD1|TRBJ2-7
CSVEGDRVEQYF
TGCAGCGTTGAAGGGGACAGGGTCGAGCAGTACTTC
>few|TRBV24-1|TRBD1|TRBJ1-5
CATSHRGVQPQHF
TGTGCCACCAGCCACAGGGGGGTTCAGCCCCAGCATTTT
>few|TRBV2|.|TRBJ2-7
CASSSTRTYEQYF
TGTGCCAGCAGTTCAACTAGGACCTACGAGCAGTACTTC
>.|TRBV4-1|TRBD1|TRBJ2-7
CASSQVPGQVSYEQYF
TGCGCCAGCAGCCAAGTGCCGGGACAGGTCTCCTACGAGCAGTACTTC
>.|TRBV2|.|TRBJ1-4
CASSGITNEKLFF
TGTGCCAGCAGTGGTATAACTAATGAAAAACTGTTTTTC
>.|TRBV10-1|.|TRBJ2-7
CASSEIYSYEQYF
TGCGCCAGCAGTGAGATCTACTCCTACGAGCAGTACTTC
>.|TRBV29-1|.|TRBJ2-7
CSVGAQGGEQYF
TGCAGCGTTGGGGCTCAGGGGGGCGAGCAGTACTTC
>.|TRBV11-3|.|TRBJ2-7
CASSLAYEQYF
TGTGCCAGCAGCTTAGCCTACGAGCAGTACTTC
>few|TRBV11-3|.|TRBJ2-7
CASTRGIVAPYF
TGTGCCAGCACCCGGGGAATCGTGGCGCCGTACTTC
>.|TRBV29-1|.|TRBJ2-5
CSALVWWGPQETQYF
TGCAGCGCCCTGGTATGGTGGGGTCCCCAAGAGACCCAGTACTTC
>.|TRBV24-1|.|TRBJ2-7
CATSESLRGEQYF
TGTGCCACCAGTGAGAGCCTCCGGGGCGAGCAGTACTTC
>once|TRBV20-1|.|TRBJ2-7
CSAREVASAFSYEQYF
TGCAGTGCTAGAGAAGTTGCTAGCGCCTTTTCCTACGAGCAGTACTTC
>.|TRBV30|TRBD1|TRBJ1-3
CAWRTGGSGNTIYF
TGTGCCTGGAGGACAGGGGGCTCTGGAAACACCATATATTTT
>few|TRBV21-1|.|TRBJ1-5
CASSRLGSDNQPQHF
TGTGCCAGCAGCAGGCTAGGGTCGGACAATCAGCCCCAGCATTTT
>.|TRBV20-1|.|TRBJ2-3
CSASSGDTQYF
TGCAGTGCTAGTAGCGGAGATACGCAGTATTTT
>.|TRBV19|.|TRBJ2-2
CASSWGTGELFF
TGTGCCAGTAGTTGGGGGACCGGGGAGCTGTTTTTT
>once|TRBV12-3/TRBV12-4|TRBD1|TRBJ1-5
CASSRDRVGNQPQHF
TGTGCCAGCAGTCGCGACAGGGTTGGCAATCAGCCCCAGCATTTT
>.|TRBV13|.|TRBJ2-3
CASRRDSTDTQYF
TGTGCCAGCAGAAGGGATAGCACAGATACGCAGTATTTT
>.|TRBV5-1|TRBD1|TRBJ1-2
CASSLDRADYGYTF
TGCGCCAGCAGCCTGGACAGGGCGGACTATGGCTACACCTTC
>.|TRBV6-1|TRBD2|TRBJ2-7
CASSAGLDYEQYF
TGTGCCAGCAGTGCGGGACTAGACTACGAGCAGTACTTC
>.|TRBV11-2|.|TRBJ2-2
CASSFVLPVGSGGELFF
TGTGCCAGCAGCTTTGTACTTCCTGTGGGGTCTGGCGGGGAGCTGTTTTTT
>.|TRBV11-1|TRBD2|TRBJ2-7
CASSFTSGRAPEQYF
TGTGCCAGCAGCTTCACTAGCGGGAGGGCCCCCGAGCAGTACTTC
>.|TRBV3-1|.|TRBJ2-1
CASSYSYNEQFF
TGTGCCAGCAGCTACTCCTACAATGAGCAGTTCTTC
>once|TRBV29-1|.|TRBJ2-5
CSVGAGTSVDF
.
>.|TRBV5-1|.|TRBJ2-7
CASSWDMGEQYF
TGCGCCAGCAGTTGGGACATGGGGGAGCAGTACTTC
>.|TRBV5-1|.|TRBJ1-1
CASSLDRAMNTEAFF
TGCGCCAGCAGCTTGGACAGGGCCATGAACACTGAAGCTTTCTTT
>.|TRBV6-5|.|TRBJ1-4
CASSYSRGLSNEKLFF
TGTGCCAGCAGTTACTCTCGCGGGCTTTCTAATGAAAAACTGTTTTTT
>.|TRBV18|.|TRBJ1-5
CASSPTSGRGDQPQHF
TGTGCCAGCTCACCCACTAGCGGCAGGGGCGATCAGCCCCAGCATTTT
>.|TRBV9|TRBD2|TRBJ2-3
CASSVAISGGADTQYF
TGTGCCAGCAGCGTAGCTATCAGCGGGGGGGCAGATACGCAGTATTTT
>.|TRBV7-2|.|TRBJ1-2
CASSLEGPESYGYTF
TGTGCCAGCAGCTTAGAAGGGCCCGAGAGCTATGGCTACACCTTC
>.|TRBV5-1|.|TRBJ2-1
CASSLGRNNEQFF
TGCGCCAGCAGCTTGGGCCGGAACAATGAGCAGTTCTTC
>.|TRBV12-3/TRBV12-4|TRBD2|TRBJ2-2
CASSPGLAGAGELFF
TGTGCCAGCAGTCCAGGACTAGCGGGAGCCGGGGAGCTGTTTTTT
>once|TRBV11-2|TRBD2|TRBJ2-1
CASSLGTSGDKVKNEQFF
TGTGCCAGCAGCTTAGGGACTAGCGGGGATAAAGTAAAGAATGAGCAGTTCTTC
>.|TRBV13|TRBD2|TRBJ2-1
CASSSNLLAENEQFF
TGTGCCAGCAGCTCCAACCTACTAGCGGAAAATGAGCAGTTCTTC
>.|TRBV7-2|.|TRBJ2-5
CASADPQGGQYF
TGTGCCAGCGCTGACCCACAGGGTGGCCAGTACTTC
>.|TRBV12-3/TRBV12-4|.|TRBJ1-5
CASSPDEFGQTHQPQHF
TGTGCCAGCAGCCCCGACGAATTCGGACAGACACATCAGCCCCAGCATTTT
>.|TRBV11-3|TRBD1|TRBJ2-2
CASSSGQGNTGELFF
TGTGCCAGCAGCTCTGGACAGGGAAACACCGGGGAGCTGTTTTTT